The 22 T cell receptor beta chains below come from one sample, sequenced in a study of cytomegalovirus exposure and HLA in healthy donors. PCR primers comprised 60 Vbeta and 13 Jbeta primers. Measured with immunoSEQ multiplex PCR; TCRdb has only the in-frame clones, and not every one. The data contain roughly 160,000 clones, 75% to 90% of them singletons. The sequenced sample was PBMCs. These receptors originate from a man between 25 and 39 years old in good health and CMV-seronegative.

The CDR3 sequence is CASSSPQANYGYTF. CDR3 DNA sequence: TGTGCCAGCAGCTCCCCACAGGCAAACTATGGCTACACCTTC. The V call is TRBV9, the J call TRBJ1-2; D may be TRBD1 (5 bases). Per the germline V gene, CDR1 is SGDLS and CDR2 is YYNGEE. This CDR3 contains 14 residues. V gave up 4 bases and J gave up 2 bases, with 12 bases separating them.

The V and J genes are TRBV19 and TRBJ1-4; 7 bases fit TRBD1. Losses at the gene ends were 4 bases for V and 4 bases for J; bases not matched to a gene: 3. Germline loops: CDR1 LNHDA, CDR2 SQIVND (reference sequence). The CDR3 has 14 residues. In nucleotides, the CDR3 is TGTGCCAGTAGTACTCGACAGGGTAATGAAAAACTGTTTTTT. It encodes CASSTRQGNEKLFF.

This clone was observed once. V usage is TRBV19 and J usage is TRBJ1-2; D remains unclear. This CDR3 has 14 amino acids. V lost 3 bases, J lost 5 bases, and 13 bases lay in between. Germline values: CDR1 LNHDA, CDR2 SQIVND (reference sequence). Here the CDR3 reads CASSINVAVYGYTF. The CDR3 bases are TGTGCCAGTAGTATTAATGTGGCAGTGTATGGCTACACCTTC.

The V gene is TRBV7-2, the J gene TRBJ1-1, with 7 bases matching TRBD1. Germline V gene data show CDR1 as SGHTA and CDR2 as FQGNSA. V dropped 5 bases and J dropped 1; count of bases not matched to a gene: 13. This CDR3 has 17 residues. The CDR3 protein is CASSIRHLSGGNTEAFF. The CDR3 coding sequence is TGTGCCAGCAGCATAAGACACCTCTCAGGGGGGAACACTGAAGCTTTCTTT. The full variable domain, with the rest looked up from reference TRBV7-2 and TRBJ1-1, is GAGVSQSPSNKVTEKGKDVELRCDPISGHTALYWYRQSLGQGLEFLIYFQGNSAPDKSGLPSDRFSAERTGGSVSTLTIQRTQQEDSAVYLCASSIRHLSGGNTEAFFGQGTRLTVV.

The rearrangement links TRBV11-2 to TRBJ1-4; D gene unclear. The germline V gene encodes CDR1 SGHAT and CDR2 FQNNGV. The V end lost 5 bases, the J end lost 8 bases, and 18 bases lay between the germline ends. CDR3 length: 15 amino acids. CDR3 sequence reads: CASSDPGRTGEKLFF. CDR3 bases: TGTGCCAGCAGCGATCCGGGCCGCACGGGGGAAAAACTGTTTTTT. Based on the CDR3 plus reference TRBV11-2 and TRBJ1-4, the full variable domain is EAGVAQSPRYKIIEKRQSVAFWCNPISGHATLYWYQQILGQGPKLLIQFQNNGVVDDSQLPKDRFSAERLKGVDSTLKIQPAKLEDSAVYLCASSDPGRTGEKLFFGSGTQLSVL.

The chain employs TRBV28 and TRBJ1-1, with D unclear. Looked up from germline, CDR1 is MDHEN and CDR2 is SYDVKM. The V end was cut by 4 bases, the J end by 1 base, with 7 bases between. This CDR3 spans 13 amino acids. The CDR3 region has the DNA TGTGCCAGCAGTTCCCCGTCGAACACTGAAGCTTTCTTT. This translates into CASSSPSNTEAFF.

The chain links TRBV18 to TRBJ2-5; tentative D call: TRBD2 (6 bases). V lost 3 bases, J lost 4 bases, and 18 bases lay in between. The CDR3 is 16 residues long. The V gene's germline CDR1 is KGHSH and CDR2 LQKENI. CDR3 sequence: CASSPAQTLGGETQYF. The CDR3 nucleotides read TGTGCCAGCTCACCTGCACAGACACTGGGAGGAGAGACCCAGTACTTC.

The chain has TRBV7-9 and TRBJ1-3, with TRBD1 matching 8 bases. This CDR3 is built from 15 residues. The ends lost 5 bases at V and 5 bases at J; junction bases unmatched: 8. Germline V CDR1 and CDR2: SEHNR, FQNEAQ (reference sequence). CDR3 region: CASSDWTGTRNTIYF. The CDR3 DNA reads TGTGCCAGCAGCGACTGGACAGGGACGCGAAACACCATATATTTT.

V and J are TRBV6-1 and TRBJ2-6; 7 bases agree with TRBD1. The CDR3 runs to 15 residues. The V gene end was trimmed by 6 bases and the J gene end by 2 bases; junction bases not matched to a gene: 4. Germline V CDR1 and CDR2: MNHNS, SASEGT. The CDR3 nucleotides read TGTGCCAGCAGGCAGGGGGTCGCTGGGGCCAACGTCCTGACTTTC. Translated: CASRQGVAGANVLTF.

V usage is TRBV12-1 and J usage is TRBJ1-1. TRBV12-1 is labeled a pseudogene. The CDR3 contains 13 residues. CDR3 residues: CASSPEGLTEAFF. The CDR3 DNA is TGTGCCAGCAGCCCGGAGGGTTTGACTGAAGCTTTCTTT.

This rearrangement joins TRBV28 to TRBJ2-7; D possibly corresponds to TRBD1 (5 bases). The CDR3 loop spans 13 amino acids. The V gene lost 5 bases and the J gene lost 3 bases, with 11 bases spanning the gap. Germline lookup yields CDR1 MDHEN and CDR2 SYDVKM. The CDR3 region is CASSRTNRYEQYF. As DNA, the CDR3 is TGTGCCAGCAGTAGGACAAACCGCTACGAGCAGTACTTC.

This chain uses TRBV4-3 with TRBJ1-1; TRBD1 might be the D (5 bases). V was pared by 2 bases and J by 3 bases, with 10 bases between. The CDR3 is 14 residues long. Germline CDR1 reads LGHNA; CDR2 reads YSLEER. The CDR3 sequence: CASSQQGGDTEAFF. DNA of the CDR3: TGCGCCAGCAGCCAACAGGGCGGCGACACTGAAGCTTTCTTT.

In DNA, the CDR3 is TGTGCCAGTAGTATTGAAGAGGGCGCCTGGACTGAAGCTTTCTTT. Amino acids: CASSIEEGAWTEAFF. The chain employs TRBV19 and TRBJ1-1; no reliable D call. The germline V gene encodes CDR1 LNHDA and CDR2 SQIVND (reference sequence). CDR3 size: 15 residues. V shed 3 bases and J shed 5 bases, with 16 bases lying between them.

J is TRBJ1-6 and V is TRBV7-9; D is perhaps TRBD1 (6 bases). Germline values: CDR1 SEHNR, CDR2 FQNEAQ (reference sequence). V lost 6 bases and J lost 5, with 17 bases in between. The CDR3 consists of 16 residues. The CDR3 is CASSSGSQGNNSPLHF. The CDR3 nucleotides read TGTGCCAGCAGTAGTGGCAGCCAGGGGAATAATTCACCCCTCCACTTT.

The rearrangement joins TRBV27 to TRBJ1-2; 7 bases line up with TRBD1. Unmatched junction bases numbered 8, after V lost 6 bases and J lost 4 bases. CDR1 and CDR2 (germline): MNHEY, SMNVEV (reference sequence). This CDR3 has 14 amino acids. The CDR3 loop reads CASRATGVRYGYTF. The CDR3 region has the DNA TGTGCCAGCAGGGCTACAGGGGTTCGCTATGGCTACACCTTC.

This chain joins TRBV7-2 and TRBJ2-7, with D perhaps TRBD2 (6 bases). The V and J ends lost 3 bases and 3 bases respectively, with 15 bases between them. The CDR3 runs to 15 residues. Per the germline V gene, CDR1 is SGHTA and CDR2 is FQGNSA. The CDR3 spells CASSLGGASGYEQYF. CDR3 coding DNA: TGTGCCAGCAGCTTGGGGGGAGCCTCCGGCTACGAGCAGTACTTC.

The CDR3, as DNA: TGCAGCGTTGAAATTGCGGAGTCCTATGGCTACACCTTC. Its protein is CSVEIAESYGYTF. The rearrangement joins TRBV29-1 to TRBJ1-2; D unresolved. The CDR3 spans 13 residues. V lost 2 bases, J lost 4 bases, and 11 bases lay in between. Germline CDR1 and CDR2: SQVTM and ANQGSEA. The full variable domain, with the rest looked up from reference TRBV29-1 and TRBJ1-2, is SAVISQKPSRDICQRGTSLTIQCQVDSQVTMMFWYRQQPGQSLTLIATANQGSEATYESGFVIDKFPISRPNLTFSTLTVSNMSPEDSSIYLCSVEIAESYGYTFGSGTRLTVV.

The chain couples TRBV10-3 to TRBJ2-7; TRBD1 matches at 8 bases. J gave up 0 bases and V 4 bases, and 5 bases lay outside the gene matches. The CDR3 length is 15 residues. Germline V gives CDR1 ENHRY, CDR2 SYGVKD. In DNA form, the CDR3 reads TGTGCCATCAGTGCGGACAGGGAATTCTCCTACGAGCAGTACTTC. Its translation is CAISADREFSYEQYF.

The chain joins TRBV28 to TRBJ1-2; TRBD1 aligns across 9 bases. V was pared by 3 bases and J by 8 bases, with 10 bases of the junction left unmatched. The germline gives CDR1 MDHEN, CDR2 SYDVKM. This CDR3 has 15 residues. The DNA of the CDR3 is TGTGCCAGCAGTTTCTCCTCGGGACAGGGCCGGGGCTACACCTTC. This codes for CASSFSSGQGRGYTF.

The chain links TRBV5-4 to TRBJ1-2; 7 bases align to TRBD1. V trimming: 3 bases; J trimming: 4 bases; junction bases outside the gene matches: 6. In germline, CDR1 is SGHNT, CDR2 YYREEE (reference sequence). This CDR3 comprises 14 residues. The CDR3 loop is CASSSGQSTYGYTF. Written as DNA, the CDR3 is TGTGCCAGCAGCTCGGGACAGTCTACCTATGGCTACACCTTC.

This chain connects TRBV30 to TRBJ2-3, with TRBD1 matching over 8 bases. J gave up 5 bases and V 0 bases, and 4 bases lay outside the gene matches. Germline values: CDR1 GTSNPN, CDR2 SVGIG (reference sequence). This CDR3 is 14 amino acids long. The CDR3: CAWSVGQGGDTQYF. CDR3 sequence (DNA): TGTGCCTGGAGTGTAGGACAGGGTGGAGATACGCAGTATTTT.

As concerns this clone: Sequence at one end of the junction differs from germline and may be a read error. This rearrangement joins TRBV27 to TRBJ2-3; D gene uncertain. Germline-derived CDR1 and CDR2 are MNHEY and SMNVEV (reference sequence). The CDR3 is made up of 9 amino acids. CDR3 sequence: CASKMSDLF. The DNA for the CDR3 is TGTGCCAGCAAAATGTCAGATCTTTTT.